A selection of T cell receptor beta chains follows, all from one sample in a study of beta chain features in type 1 diabetes. The table came from immunoSEQ multiplex PCR; TCRdb's copy has only in-frame clones and leaves some out. The sample carries 200,000 to 250,000 clones, 9.5% to 13% recorded once. Sequencing was performed on central memory CD4+ T cells from blood. These receptor sequences come from a man younger than 35 in good health. The CDR3 runs from the conserved cysteine through the conserved F or W. D genes are given only for firm matches. Clone size is given for some rows only: seen once, a few or many times, or a class if the clone is expanded.

cdr3_nt	cdr3_aa	d_call	v_call	j_call	clone_size
TGTGCCAGCGCCCCCAGAGCTGGAAACACCATATATTTT	CASAPRAGNTIYF	.	TRBV25-1	TRBJ1-3	few
TGTGCCTGGAGTGTGACGGAATTCAGGGGCTCCTACGAGCAGTACTTC	CAWSVTEFRGSYEQYF	.	TRBV30	TRBJ2-7	.
TGTGCCACCAGCAGAGATATAGCCGGGGAGCTGTTTTTT	CATSRDIAGELFF	.	TRBV15	TRBJ2-2	few
TGTGCCATCCGGGACAGGGACGAGGGCATTCAGTACTTC	CAIRDRDEGIQYF	TRBD1	TRBV10-3	TRBJ2-4	few
TGTGCCAGCACTCCCGGGGGTGCTAGTAATGAGCAGTTCTTC	CASTPGGASNEQFF	.	TRBV28	TRBJ2-1	few
TGTGCCAGCAGGGCGGACACCTACAATGAGCAGTTCTTC	CASRADTYNEQFF	.	TRBV6-6	TRBJ2-1	few
TGTGCCAGCAGCCGGACCGGGACAGGATCCTACGAGCAGTACTTC	CASSRTGTGSYEQYF	TRBD1	TRBV5-4	TRBJ2-7	.
TGTGCCAGCAGCCCGTGGGACCAACCCTACTACGAGCAGTACTTC	CASSPWDQPYYEQYF	.	TRBV7-2	TRBJ2-7	.
TGTGCCAGCAGCTGTGCGGTAAACTATGGCTACACCTTC	CASSCAVNYGYTF	.	TRBV12-1	TRBJ1-2	.
TGTGCCAGCAGTTTATGGAAAAGACAGGGGGCCTACGAGCAGTACTTC	CASSLWKRQGAYEQYF	TRBD1	TRBV28	TRBJ2-7	.
TGCGCCAGCAGCCTCGGACTAGCGGGGACATCCGACGGGGCCAAAAACATTCAGTACTTC	CASSLGLAGTSDGAKNIQYF	TRBD2	TRBV4-1	TRBJ2-4	.
TGCGCCAGCAGCCGCGGGGGGAGTATAATAGATACGCAGTATTTT	CASSRGGSIIDTQYF	TRBD2	TRBV4-3	TRBJ2-3	.
TGTGCCTGGACACAAGGACAGGGGAGGTCCTACGAGCAGTACTTC	CAWTQGQGRSYEQYF	TRBD1	TRBV30	TRBJ2-7	.
TGCGCCAGCAGCCAGAGGAGCGAGAGGCGATCGGGGGAAAAACTGTTTTTT	CASSQRSERRSGEKLFF	.	TRBV4-1	TRBJ1-4	.
TGTGCCAGCAGTGTCCGCGAAGGCTACGAGCAGTACTTC	CASSVREGYEQYF	.	TRBV6-1	TRBJ2-7	once
TGTGCCAGCAGCTTAACAGGGAGTGAGCAGTTCTTC	CASSLTGSEQFF	.	TRBV11-1	TRBJ2-1	.
TGCAGCGTTCCAGGCGGGAGCGAGTACGAGCAGTACTTC	CSVPGGSEYEQYF	TRBD2	TRBV29-1	TRBJ2-7	.
TGTGCCAGCAGCGTAGAAGGGGCATACACAGATACGCAGTATTTT	CASSVEGAYTDTQYF	.	TRBV9	TRBJ2-3	.
TGTGCCAGCAGACCCACAGGGGCCTATCAGCCCCAGCATTTT	CASRPTGAYQPQHF	TRBD1	TRBV28	TRBJ1-5	few
TGTGCCAGCAGCTTAGATCCCCTGAACACCGGGGAGCTGTTTTTT	CASSLDPLNTGELFF	.	TRBV11-2	TRBJ2-2	.
TGTGCCAGCTCATCCCGGGGTGATCAGCCCCAGCATTTT	CASSSRGDQPQHF	.	TRBV18	TRBJ1-5	few
TGCGCCAGCAGCTTGGTACTGTCAGATACGCAGTATTTT	CASSLVLSDTQYF	.	TRBV5-1	TRBJ2-3	few
TGTGCCAGCAGCCAGGGCAGTCTTTCCTACGAGCAGTACTTC	CASSQGSLSYEQYF	.	TRBV5-4	TRBJ2-7	few
TGTGCCAGCAGCTCCCGACTAGCGGGAGCAGATACGCAGTATTTT	CASSSRLAGADTQYF	TRBD2	TRBV5-5	TRBJ2-3	.
TGCGCCAGCAGCCAAGATTTTGGCGGGAGGCCCTACGAGCAGTACTTC	CASSQDFGGRPYEQYF	TRBD2	TRBV4-1	TRBJ2-7	few
TGCGCCAGCAGCTCCATGGGCGGGACAACCTACGAGCAGTACTTC	CASSSMGGTTYEQYF	.	TRBV5-1	TRBJ2-7	few
TGTGCCTGGGTTAGAGGTCTAGCGGGAGTTTCGTACAATGAGCAGTTCTTC	CAWVRGLAGVSYNEQFF	TRBD2	TRBV30	TRBJ2-1	.
TGTGCCTGGACCCGGCGCACGGCAGATACGCAGTATTTT	CAWTRRTADTQYF	.	TRBV30	TRBJ2-3	many
TGCGCCAGCAGCTTGAGGACAGCGAGCTCCTACGAGCAGTACTTC	CASSLRTASSYEQYF	.	TRBV5-1	TRBJ2-7	.
TGTGCCATCAGTGAGGGACAGGGTTACGGCGAGCAGTACTTC	CAISEGQGYGEQYF	TRBD1	TRBV10-3	TRBJ2-7	few
TGTGCCAGCAGCGACCAACAGGGGACCTATGGCTACACCTTC	CASSDQQGTYGYTF	TRBD1	TRBV2	TRBJ1-2	.
TGTGCCAGCAAGTACCAAGAGACCCAGTACTTC	CASKYQETQYF	.	TRBV2	TRBJ2-5	many
TGTGCCAGCTCCCCCGCGGAAGATACGCAGTATTTT	CASSPAEDTQYF	.	TRBV7-2	TRBJ2-3	few